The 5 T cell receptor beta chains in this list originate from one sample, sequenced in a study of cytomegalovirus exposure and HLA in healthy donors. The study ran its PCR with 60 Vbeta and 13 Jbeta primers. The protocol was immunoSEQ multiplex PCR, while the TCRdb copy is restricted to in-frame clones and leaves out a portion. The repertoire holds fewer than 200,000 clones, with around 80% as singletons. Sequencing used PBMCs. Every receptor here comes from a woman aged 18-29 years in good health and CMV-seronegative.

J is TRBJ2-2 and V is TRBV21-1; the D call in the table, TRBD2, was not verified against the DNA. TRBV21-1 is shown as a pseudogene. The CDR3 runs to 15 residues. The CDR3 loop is CASSKNPLNTGELFF. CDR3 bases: TGTGCCAGCAGCAAAAATCCCTTGAACACCGGGGAGCTGTTTTTT.

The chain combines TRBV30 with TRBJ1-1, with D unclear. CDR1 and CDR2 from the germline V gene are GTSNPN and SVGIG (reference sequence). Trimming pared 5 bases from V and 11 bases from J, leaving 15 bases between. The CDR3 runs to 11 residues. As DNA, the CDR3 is TGTGCCTGGGGCTGGCCGGCGGGGGCTTTCTTT. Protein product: CAWGWPAGAFF. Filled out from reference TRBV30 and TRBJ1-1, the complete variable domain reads SQTIHQWPATLVQPVGSPLSLECTVEGTSNPNLYWYRQAAGRGLQLLFYSVGIGQISSEVPQNLSASRPQDRQFILSSKKLLLSDSGFYLCAWGWPAGAFFGQGTRLTVV.

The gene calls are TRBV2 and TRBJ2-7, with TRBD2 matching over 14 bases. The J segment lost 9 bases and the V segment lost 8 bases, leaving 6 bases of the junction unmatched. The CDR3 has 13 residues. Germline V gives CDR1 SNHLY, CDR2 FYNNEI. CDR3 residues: CASAGLAGAPQYF. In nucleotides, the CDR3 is TGTGCCAGCGCGGGACTAGCGGGAGCGCCGCAGTACTTC.

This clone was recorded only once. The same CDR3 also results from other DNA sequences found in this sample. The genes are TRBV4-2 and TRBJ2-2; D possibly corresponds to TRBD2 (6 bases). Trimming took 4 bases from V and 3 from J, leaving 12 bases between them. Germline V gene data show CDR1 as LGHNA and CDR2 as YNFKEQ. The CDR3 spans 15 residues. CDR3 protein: CASSLGTGDTGELFF. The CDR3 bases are TGTGCCAGCAGCCTAGGGACTGGAGACACCGGGGAGCTGTTTTTT.

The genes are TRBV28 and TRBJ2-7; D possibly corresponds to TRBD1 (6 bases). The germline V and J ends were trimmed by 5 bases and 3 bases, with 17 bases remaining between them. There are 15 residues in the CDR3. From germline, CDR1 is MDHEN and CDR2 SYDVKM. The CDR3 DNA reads TGTGCCAGCAGTCCCCTAGGACAGCAGGACTACGAGCAGTACTTC. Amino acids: CASSPLGQQDYEQYF.